One and the same sample provided the 20 T cell receptor beta chains below, sequenced in a study of blood T cell repertoires in COVID-19. TCRdb's table, derived via immunoSEQ multiplex PCR, lists solely in-frame clones and lacks some. The data show fewer than 90,000 clones, with 80% seen just once and over 15% held by the top ten. The specimen was peripheral blood. Source of these receptors: an elderly woman with acute or convalescent COVID-19.

The chain uses TRBV3-1 (or the pseudogene TRBV3-2) and TRBJ1-5; 10 bases match TRBD1. Trimming took 5 bases from V and 2 from J; bases not matched to a gene: 0. Germline V gene data show CDR1 as LGHDT and CDR2 as YNNKEL (reference sequence). This CDR3 has 14 amino acids. CDR3 loop: CASSDRGRNQPQHF. The CDR3 DNA is TGTGCCAGCAGCGACAGGGGGCGCAATCAGCCCCAGCATTTT.

The rearrangement links TRBV29-1 to TRBJ2-1, with 8 positions matching TRBD2. The CDR3 is made up of 17 amino acids. Germline-derived CDR1 and CDR2 are SQVTM and ANQGSEA. Trimming cost V 3 bases and J 1 base; bases outside gene matches: 11. CDR3: CSVDGSGLAGSYNEQFF. CDR3 nucleotide sequence: TGCAGCGTTGACGGTTCGGGTCTAGCGGGTTCCTACAATGAGCAGTTCTTC.

V usage is TRBV18 and J usage is TRBJ2-1; 11 bases align to TRBD2. This CDR3 region has 14 residues. V lost 2 bases, J lost 7 bases, and 1 base stayed unmatched. The germline V gene has CDR1 KGHSH and CDR2 LQKENI. DNA of the CDR3: TGTGCCAGCTCACCAAGACTAGCGGGAAATGAGCAGTTCTTC. It yields the protein CASSPRLAGNEQFF.

This sequence joins TRBV29-1 and TRBJ2-5; the match to TRBD2 covers 8 bases. There are 14 residues in the CDR3. Per the germline V gene, CDR1 is SQVTM and CDR2 is ANQGSEA. V dropped 0 bases and J dropped 5; count of bases not matched to a gene: 5. This chain's CDR3 is CSVEELADGETQYF. The CDR3, as DNA: TGCAGCGTTGAAGAACTAGCGGACGGGGAGACCCAGTACTTC.

The chain employs TRBV27 and TRBJ2-5; TRBD1 matches at 8 bases. Germline V lookup: CDR1 MNHEY, CDR2 SMNVEV (reference sequence). Unmatched junction bases numbered 9, after V lost 3 bases and J lost 0 bases. The CDR3 sequence is 17 residues long. CDR3 region: CASSFGVRDRYQETQYF. The DNA for the CDR3 is TGTGCCAGCAGTTTCGGGGTTAGGGACAGGTACCAAGAGACCCAGTACTTC.

The V call is TRBV27, the J call TRBJ2-5, with TRBD1 matching 7 bases. The germline CDR1 and CDR2 sequences are MNHEY and SMNVEV (reference sequence). Germline trimming cut 10 bases from V and 13 bases from J; bases unmatched to any gene: 21. The CDR3 sequence is 14 residues long. CDR3 bases: TGTGCCACCACCCCCCGACAGGGCGGGTTTAGGGTGTACTTC. Its translation is CATTPRQGGFRVYF.

This clone has just a few counts. The V and J genes are TRBV20-1 and TRBJ2-1; 8 nucleotides line up with TRBD2. The CDR3 runs 14 residues. Trimming cost V 3 bases and J 7 bases; bases outside gene matches: 8. Germline V gene data show CDR1 as DFQATT and CDR2 as SNEGSKA (reference sequence). This CDR3 is CSASRGGLGNEQFF. The CDR3 coding sequence is TGCAGTGCTAGTCGCGGGGGGCTTGGGAATGAGCAGTTCTTC.

This clone was observed a single time. The rearrangement joins TRBV7-2 to TRBJ2-3; a possible D gene is TRBD1 (6 bases). The CDR3 spans 13 residues. Germline V lookup: CDR1 SGHTA, CDR2 FQGNSA. The V end lost 4 bases, the J end lost 8 bases, and 13 bases lay between the germline ends. The CDR3 sequence: CASSSTGISTQYF. In DNA form, the CDR3 reads TGTGCCAGCAGCTCCACAGGGATTAGTACGCAGTATTTT.

The chain carries TRBV20-1 and TRBJ2-7; the D is unclear. The germline V gene has CDR1 DFQATT and CDR2 SNEGSKA (reference sequence). This CDR3 contains 11 residues. V lost 5 bases to trimming and J lost 4 bases, with 9 bases between them. The CDR3 reads CSARKQYEQYF. The CDR3 bases are TGCAGTGCTCGCAAACAGTACGAGCAGTACTTC.

V gene TRBV7-9 combines with J gene TRBJ2-2, with 7 bases identical to TRBD1. The CDR3 loop spans 13 amino acids. V trimming: 8 bases; J trimming: 9 bases; junction bases outside the gene matches: 9. From germline, CDR1 is SEHNR and CDR2 FQNEAQ (reference sequence). The CDR3 sequence: CASAPTGRRELFF. The CDR3 DNA reads TGTGCCAGCGCCCCGACAGGGCGCCGGGAGCTGTTTTTT. The variable domain in full, with the rest retrieved from reference TRBV7-9 and TRBJ2-2, is DTGVSQNPRHKITKRGQNVTFRCDPISEHNRLYWYRQTLGQGPEFLTYFQNEAQLEKSRLLSDRFSAERPKGSFSTLEIQRTEQGDSAMYLCASAPTGRRELFFGEGSRLTVL.

J is TRBJ1-5 and V is TRBV4-1; D gene ambiguous. Germline lookup yields CDR1 MGHRA and CDR2 YSYEKL. CDR3 length: 17 residues. Between the trimmed V and J ends, which lost 4 bases and 8 bases, there was a span of 24 bases. CDR3 region: CASSPTSGMKQLKPQHF. The CDR3 bases are TGCGCCAGCAGCCCTACTTCCGGGATGAAACAACTTAAGCCCCAGCATTTT.

The chain couples TRBV10-3 to TRBJ2-2; D might be TRBD2 (7 bases). Germline CDR1 is ENHRY and CDR2 is SYGVKD. The V end was cut by 2 bases, the J end by 4 bases, with 11 bases between. The CDR3 is 15 residues long. The CDR3: CAISERGAPTGELFF. In nucleotides, the CDR3 is TGTGCCATCAGTGAGCGGGGGGCCCCCACCGGGGAGCTGTTTTTT.

The chain joins TRBV5-1 to TRBJ1-4; 7 positions agree with TRBD1. Trimming removed 4 bases from V and 0 bases from J; junction bases left unmatched: 0. The CDR3 spans 14 residues. CDR1 is SGHRS and CDR2 is YFSETQ in the germline V gene. The CDR3 spells CASSQGATNEKLFF. CDR3 coding DNA: TGCGCCAGCAGCCAGGGGGCAACTAATGAAAAACTGTTTTTT.

J is TRBJ1-6 and V is TRBV19; 11 bases are a match to TRBD1. CDR1 is LNHDA, CDR2 SQIVND, per germline (reference sequence). The CDR3 runs to 15 residues. Losses at the gene ends were 5 bases for V and 11 bases for J; bases not matched to a gene: 8. The CDR3 reads CASSSRDRGYPPLHF. In DNA form, the CDR3 reads TGTGCCAGTAGTTCCCGGGACAGGGGGTATCCACCCCTCCACTTT.

This chain uses TRBV12-3 or TRBV12-4 with TRBJ2-7, with 10 nucleotides matching TRBD2. The CDR3 length is 13 residues. J lost 0 bases, V lost 10 bases, and 3 bases had no gene match. CDR3 DNA: TGTGCCACCCAGCGGGAGGGCTCCTACGAGCAGTACTTC. Translated: CATQREGSYEQYF.

This sequence joins TRBV27 and TRBJ2-7; TRBD1 matches at 9 bases. With V trimmed by 4 bases and J by 3 bases, 4 bases remained unmatched. The V gene's germline CDR1 is MNHEY and CDR2 SMNVEV (reference sequence). This CDR3 region has 14 residues. In nucleotides, the CDR3 is TGTGCCAGCAGTTCTGGACAGGGGTACTACGAGCAGTACTTC. It specifies CASSSGQGYYEQYF.

This clone was observed a single time. The gene calls are TRBV6-1 and TRBJ2-1, with 13 nucleotides matching TRBD2. V trimming: 0 bases; J trimming: 10 bases; junction bases outside the gene matches: 3. Germline V gives CDR1 MNHNS, CDR2 SASEGT. This CDR3 comprises 15 residues. The CDR3 sequence: CASSEATSGRDEQFF. CDR3 in DNA: TGTGCCAGCAGTGAAGCTACTAGCGGGAGGGACGAGCAGTTCTTC.

The chain recombines TRBV3-1 (or the pseudogene TRBV3-2) with TRBJ2-2, with unresolved D. The CDR3 runs 12 residues. Trimming pared 4 bases from V and 5 bases from J, leaving 5 bases between. CDR1 and CDR2 from the germline V gene are LGHDT and YNNKEL (reference sequence). The CDR3 region is CASSLGTGELFF. The DNA for the CDR3 is TGTGCCAGCAGCCTCGGGACCGGGGAGCTGTTTTTT.

The rearrangement uses TRBV18 and TRBJ2-1; 9 bases map to TRBD2. The CDR3 sequence is 14 residues long. V dropped 4 bases and J dropped 9; count of bases not matched to a gene: 7. CDR1 is KGHSH and CDR2 is LQKENI in the germline V gene. The CDR3 region is CASSQPGTSFEQFF. For the CDR3, the DNA is TGTGCCAGCTCACAACCGGGGACTAGCTTTGAGCAGTTCTTC.

A few counts support this clone. This chain joins TRBV6-5 and TRBJ1-2; D unclear. CDR1 is MNHEY, CDR2 SVGAGI, per germline. The CDR3 runs 15 residues. Trimming stripped 8 bases from V and 0 bases from J, with 16 bases between. As DNA, the CDR3 is TGTGCCAGCTCCCAATATCGGGGAGCTAACTATGGCTACACCTTC. Its translation: CASSQYRGANYGYTF.